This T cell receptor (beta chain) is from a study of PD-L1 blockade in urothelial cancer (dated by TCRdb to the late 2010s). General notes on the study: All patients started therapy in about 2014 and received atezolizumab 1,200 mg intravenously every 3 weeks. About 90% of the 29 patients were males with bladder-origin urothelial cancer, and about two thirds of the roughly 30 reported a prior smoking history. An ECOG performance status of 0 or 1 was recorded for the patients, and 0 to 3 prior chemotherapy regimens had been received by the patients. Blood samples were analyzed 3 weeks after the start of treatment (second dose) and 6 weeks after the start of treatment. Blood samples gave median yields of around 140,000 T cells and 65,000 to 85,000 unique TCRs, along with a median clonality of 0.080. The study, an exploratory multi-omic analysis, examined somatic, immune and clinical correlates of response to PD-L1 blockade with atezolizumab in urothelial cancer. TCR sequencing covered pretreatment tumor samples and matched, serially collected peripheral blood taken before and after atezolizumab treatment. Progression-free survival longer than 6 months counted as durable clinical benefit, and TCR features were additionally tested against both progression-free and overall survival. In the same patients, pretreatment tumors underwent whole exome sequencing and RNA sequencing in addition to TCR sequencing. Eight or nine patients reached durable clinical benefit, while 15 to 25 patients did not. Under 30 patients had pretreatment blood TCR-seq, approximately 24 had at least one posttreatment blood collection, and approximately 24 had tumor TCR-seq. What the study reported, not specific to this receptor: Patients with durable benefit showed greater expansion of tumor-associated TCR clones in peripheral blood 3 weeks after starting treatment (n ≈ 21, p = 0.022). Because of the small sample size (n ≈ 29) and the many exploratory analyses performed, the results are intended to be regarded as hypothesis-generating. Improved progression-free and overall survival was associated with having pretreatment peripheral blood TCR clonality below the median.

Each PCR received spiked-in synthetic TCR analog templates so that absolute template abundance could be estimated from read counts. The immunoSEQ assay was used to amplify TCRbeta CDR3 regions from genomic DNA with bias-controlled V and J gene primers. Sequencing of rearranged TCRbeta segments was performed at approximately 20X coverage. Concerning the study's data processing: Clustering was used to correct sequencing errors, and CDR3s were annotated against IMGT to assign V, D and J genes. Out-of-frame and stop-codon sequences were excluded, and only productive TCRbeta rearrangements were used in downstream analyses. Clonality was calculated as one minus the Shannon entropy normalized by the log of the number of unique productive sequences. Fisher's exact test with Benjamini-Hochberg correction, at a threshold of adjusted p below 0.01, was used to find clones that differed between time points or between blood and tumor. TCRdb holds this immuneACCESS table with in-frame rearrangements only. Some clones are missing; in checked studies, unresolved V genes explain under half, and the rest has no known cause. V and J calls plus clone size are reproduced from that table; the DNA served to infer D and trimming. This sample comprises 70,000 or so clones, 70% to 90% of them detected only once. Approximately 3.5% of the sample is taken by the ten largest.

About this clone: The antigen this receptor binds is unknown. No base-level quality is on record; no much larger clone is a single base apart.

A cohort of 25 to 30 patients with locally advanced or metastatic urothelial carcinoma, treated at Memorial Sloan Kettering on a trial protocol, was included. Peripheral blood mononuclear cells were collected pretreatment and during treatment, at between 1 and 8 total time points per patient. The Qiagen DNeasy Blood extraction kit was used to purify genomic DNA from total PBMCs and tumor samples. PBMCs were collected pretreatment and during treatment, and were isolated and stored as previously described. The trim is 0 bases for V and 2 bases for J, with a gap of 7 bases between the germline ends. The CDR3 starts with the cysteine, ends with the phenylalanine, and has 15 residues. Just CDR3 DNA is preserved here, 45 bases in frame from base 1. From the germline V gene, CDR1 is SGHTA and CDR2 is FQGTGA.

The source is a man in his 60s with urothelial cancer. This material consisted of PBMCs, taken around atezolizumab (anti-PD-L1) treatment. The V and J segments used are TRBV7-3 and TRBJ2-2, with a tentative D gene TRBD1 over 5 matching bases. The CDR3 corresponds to CASSLTTANTGELFF. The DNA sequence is TGTGCCAGCAGCTTAACGACAGCAAACACCGGGGAGCTGTTTTTT.